These 5 T cell receptor beta chains were sequenced from one sample in a study of blood T cell repertoires in COVID-19. Libraries were prepared by immunoSEQ multiplex PCR; TCRdb keeps only in-frame clonotypes and omits some of them. There are around 72,000 clones in the sample; 88% occur only once, and about 6.4% lies in the top ten. Sample: peripheral blood. These TCRs come from a woman between 70 and 85 years old with acute or convalescent COVID-19.

The chain employs TRBV7-3 and TRBJ2-5, with 7 bases identical to TRBD1. CDR3 length equals 15 residues. With 4 bases clipped from V and 5 bases from J, the junction kept 10 bases outside the gene matches. Germline V gene lookup returns CDR1 SGHTA and CDR2 FQGTGA. The CDR3 DNA reads TGTGCCAGCAGCTCTGGACAGGTCCTACGGGAGACCCAGTACTTC. Its protein product is CASSSGQVLRETQYF. Variable domain in full (rest from reference TRBV7-3 and TRBJ2-5): GAGVSQTPSNKVTEKGKYVELRCDPISGHTALYWYRQSLGQGPEFLIYFQGTGAADDSGLPNDRFFAVRPEGSVSTLKIQRTERGDSAVYLCASSSGQVLRETQYFGPGTRLLVL.

This chain uses TRBV5-4 with TRBJ1-5; D is ambiguous. With 1 base removed from V and 8 bases from J, the gap between germline ends came to 10 bases. The CDR3 totals 13 residues. Germline V CDR1 and CDR2: SGHNT, YYREEE (reference sequence). The CDR3 sequence is CASSLKRLEPQHF. The CDR3 DNA sequence: TGTGCCAGCAGCTTGAAGCGGCTGGAGCCCCAGCATTTT. The complete variable domain, with remaining parts taken from reference TRBV5-4 and TRBJ1-5, reads ETGVTQSPTHLIKTRGQQVTLRCSSQSGHNTVSWYQQALGQGPQFIFQYYREEENGRGNFPPRFSGLQFPNYSSELNVNALELDDSALYLCASSLKRLEPQHFGDGTRLSIL.

This chain links TRBV19 with TRBJ2-7, with D unclear. The CDR3 runs to 13 residues. CDR1 is LNHDA and CDR2 is SQIVND in the germline V gene (reference sequence). The V and J ends lost 4 bases and 0 bases respectively, with 7 bases between them. In nucleotides, the CDR3 is TGTGCCAGTAGTAGCGGATACTCCTACGAGCAGTACTTC. Translation: CASSSGYSYEQYF.

The V gene is TRBV28, the J gene TRBJ1-2; D may be TRBD1 (5 bases). The V gene's germline CDR1 is MDHEN and CDR2 SYDVKM. Trimming took 6 bases from V and 3 from J, leaving 14 bases between them. CDR3 length equals 14 residues. CDR3 nucleotide sequence: TGTGCCAGCAGAAGTTCCGACAGTCACTATGGCTACACCTTC. Encoded protein: CASRSSDSHYGYTF.

The chain employs TRBV3-1 (or the pseudogene TRBV3-2) and TRBJ2-1; 7 bases match TRBD2. This CDR3 has 15 amino acids. Trimming at V came to 10 bases and at J to 0 bases, leaving 9 bases not matched to a gene. CDR1 LGHDT and CDR2 YNNKEL come from the germline V gene (reference sequence). The CDR3 DNA follows: TGTGCCACCTCTAGCGGCGGTAGCTCCTACAATGAGCAGTTCTTC. This sequence encodes CATSSGGSSYNEQFF.